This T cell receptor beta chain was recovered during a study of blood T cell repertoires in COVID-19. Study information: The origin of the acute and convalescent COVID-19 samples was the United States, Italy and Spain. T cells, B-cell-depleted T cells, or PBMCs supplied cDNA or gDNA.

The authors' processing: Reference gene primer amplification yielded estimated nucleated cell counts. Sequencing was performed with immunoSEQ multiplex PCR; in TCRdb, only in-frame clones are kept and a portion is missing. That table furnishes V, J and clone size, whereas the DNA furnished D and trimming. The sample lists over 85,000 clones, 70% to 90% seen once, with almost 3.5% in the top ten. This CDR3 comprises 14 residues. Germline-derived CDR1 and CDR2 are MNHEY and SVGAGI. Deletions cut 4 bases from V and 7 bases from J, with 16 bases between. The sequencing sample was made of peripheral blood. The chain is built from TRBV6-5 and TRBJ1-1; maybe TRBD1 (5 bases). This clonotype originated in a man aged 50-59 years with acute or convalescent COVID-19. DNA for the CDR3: TGTGCCAGCAGTTCTGGGGGGGGGAGCGGTGAAGCTTTCTTT. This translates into CASSSGGGSGEAFF.